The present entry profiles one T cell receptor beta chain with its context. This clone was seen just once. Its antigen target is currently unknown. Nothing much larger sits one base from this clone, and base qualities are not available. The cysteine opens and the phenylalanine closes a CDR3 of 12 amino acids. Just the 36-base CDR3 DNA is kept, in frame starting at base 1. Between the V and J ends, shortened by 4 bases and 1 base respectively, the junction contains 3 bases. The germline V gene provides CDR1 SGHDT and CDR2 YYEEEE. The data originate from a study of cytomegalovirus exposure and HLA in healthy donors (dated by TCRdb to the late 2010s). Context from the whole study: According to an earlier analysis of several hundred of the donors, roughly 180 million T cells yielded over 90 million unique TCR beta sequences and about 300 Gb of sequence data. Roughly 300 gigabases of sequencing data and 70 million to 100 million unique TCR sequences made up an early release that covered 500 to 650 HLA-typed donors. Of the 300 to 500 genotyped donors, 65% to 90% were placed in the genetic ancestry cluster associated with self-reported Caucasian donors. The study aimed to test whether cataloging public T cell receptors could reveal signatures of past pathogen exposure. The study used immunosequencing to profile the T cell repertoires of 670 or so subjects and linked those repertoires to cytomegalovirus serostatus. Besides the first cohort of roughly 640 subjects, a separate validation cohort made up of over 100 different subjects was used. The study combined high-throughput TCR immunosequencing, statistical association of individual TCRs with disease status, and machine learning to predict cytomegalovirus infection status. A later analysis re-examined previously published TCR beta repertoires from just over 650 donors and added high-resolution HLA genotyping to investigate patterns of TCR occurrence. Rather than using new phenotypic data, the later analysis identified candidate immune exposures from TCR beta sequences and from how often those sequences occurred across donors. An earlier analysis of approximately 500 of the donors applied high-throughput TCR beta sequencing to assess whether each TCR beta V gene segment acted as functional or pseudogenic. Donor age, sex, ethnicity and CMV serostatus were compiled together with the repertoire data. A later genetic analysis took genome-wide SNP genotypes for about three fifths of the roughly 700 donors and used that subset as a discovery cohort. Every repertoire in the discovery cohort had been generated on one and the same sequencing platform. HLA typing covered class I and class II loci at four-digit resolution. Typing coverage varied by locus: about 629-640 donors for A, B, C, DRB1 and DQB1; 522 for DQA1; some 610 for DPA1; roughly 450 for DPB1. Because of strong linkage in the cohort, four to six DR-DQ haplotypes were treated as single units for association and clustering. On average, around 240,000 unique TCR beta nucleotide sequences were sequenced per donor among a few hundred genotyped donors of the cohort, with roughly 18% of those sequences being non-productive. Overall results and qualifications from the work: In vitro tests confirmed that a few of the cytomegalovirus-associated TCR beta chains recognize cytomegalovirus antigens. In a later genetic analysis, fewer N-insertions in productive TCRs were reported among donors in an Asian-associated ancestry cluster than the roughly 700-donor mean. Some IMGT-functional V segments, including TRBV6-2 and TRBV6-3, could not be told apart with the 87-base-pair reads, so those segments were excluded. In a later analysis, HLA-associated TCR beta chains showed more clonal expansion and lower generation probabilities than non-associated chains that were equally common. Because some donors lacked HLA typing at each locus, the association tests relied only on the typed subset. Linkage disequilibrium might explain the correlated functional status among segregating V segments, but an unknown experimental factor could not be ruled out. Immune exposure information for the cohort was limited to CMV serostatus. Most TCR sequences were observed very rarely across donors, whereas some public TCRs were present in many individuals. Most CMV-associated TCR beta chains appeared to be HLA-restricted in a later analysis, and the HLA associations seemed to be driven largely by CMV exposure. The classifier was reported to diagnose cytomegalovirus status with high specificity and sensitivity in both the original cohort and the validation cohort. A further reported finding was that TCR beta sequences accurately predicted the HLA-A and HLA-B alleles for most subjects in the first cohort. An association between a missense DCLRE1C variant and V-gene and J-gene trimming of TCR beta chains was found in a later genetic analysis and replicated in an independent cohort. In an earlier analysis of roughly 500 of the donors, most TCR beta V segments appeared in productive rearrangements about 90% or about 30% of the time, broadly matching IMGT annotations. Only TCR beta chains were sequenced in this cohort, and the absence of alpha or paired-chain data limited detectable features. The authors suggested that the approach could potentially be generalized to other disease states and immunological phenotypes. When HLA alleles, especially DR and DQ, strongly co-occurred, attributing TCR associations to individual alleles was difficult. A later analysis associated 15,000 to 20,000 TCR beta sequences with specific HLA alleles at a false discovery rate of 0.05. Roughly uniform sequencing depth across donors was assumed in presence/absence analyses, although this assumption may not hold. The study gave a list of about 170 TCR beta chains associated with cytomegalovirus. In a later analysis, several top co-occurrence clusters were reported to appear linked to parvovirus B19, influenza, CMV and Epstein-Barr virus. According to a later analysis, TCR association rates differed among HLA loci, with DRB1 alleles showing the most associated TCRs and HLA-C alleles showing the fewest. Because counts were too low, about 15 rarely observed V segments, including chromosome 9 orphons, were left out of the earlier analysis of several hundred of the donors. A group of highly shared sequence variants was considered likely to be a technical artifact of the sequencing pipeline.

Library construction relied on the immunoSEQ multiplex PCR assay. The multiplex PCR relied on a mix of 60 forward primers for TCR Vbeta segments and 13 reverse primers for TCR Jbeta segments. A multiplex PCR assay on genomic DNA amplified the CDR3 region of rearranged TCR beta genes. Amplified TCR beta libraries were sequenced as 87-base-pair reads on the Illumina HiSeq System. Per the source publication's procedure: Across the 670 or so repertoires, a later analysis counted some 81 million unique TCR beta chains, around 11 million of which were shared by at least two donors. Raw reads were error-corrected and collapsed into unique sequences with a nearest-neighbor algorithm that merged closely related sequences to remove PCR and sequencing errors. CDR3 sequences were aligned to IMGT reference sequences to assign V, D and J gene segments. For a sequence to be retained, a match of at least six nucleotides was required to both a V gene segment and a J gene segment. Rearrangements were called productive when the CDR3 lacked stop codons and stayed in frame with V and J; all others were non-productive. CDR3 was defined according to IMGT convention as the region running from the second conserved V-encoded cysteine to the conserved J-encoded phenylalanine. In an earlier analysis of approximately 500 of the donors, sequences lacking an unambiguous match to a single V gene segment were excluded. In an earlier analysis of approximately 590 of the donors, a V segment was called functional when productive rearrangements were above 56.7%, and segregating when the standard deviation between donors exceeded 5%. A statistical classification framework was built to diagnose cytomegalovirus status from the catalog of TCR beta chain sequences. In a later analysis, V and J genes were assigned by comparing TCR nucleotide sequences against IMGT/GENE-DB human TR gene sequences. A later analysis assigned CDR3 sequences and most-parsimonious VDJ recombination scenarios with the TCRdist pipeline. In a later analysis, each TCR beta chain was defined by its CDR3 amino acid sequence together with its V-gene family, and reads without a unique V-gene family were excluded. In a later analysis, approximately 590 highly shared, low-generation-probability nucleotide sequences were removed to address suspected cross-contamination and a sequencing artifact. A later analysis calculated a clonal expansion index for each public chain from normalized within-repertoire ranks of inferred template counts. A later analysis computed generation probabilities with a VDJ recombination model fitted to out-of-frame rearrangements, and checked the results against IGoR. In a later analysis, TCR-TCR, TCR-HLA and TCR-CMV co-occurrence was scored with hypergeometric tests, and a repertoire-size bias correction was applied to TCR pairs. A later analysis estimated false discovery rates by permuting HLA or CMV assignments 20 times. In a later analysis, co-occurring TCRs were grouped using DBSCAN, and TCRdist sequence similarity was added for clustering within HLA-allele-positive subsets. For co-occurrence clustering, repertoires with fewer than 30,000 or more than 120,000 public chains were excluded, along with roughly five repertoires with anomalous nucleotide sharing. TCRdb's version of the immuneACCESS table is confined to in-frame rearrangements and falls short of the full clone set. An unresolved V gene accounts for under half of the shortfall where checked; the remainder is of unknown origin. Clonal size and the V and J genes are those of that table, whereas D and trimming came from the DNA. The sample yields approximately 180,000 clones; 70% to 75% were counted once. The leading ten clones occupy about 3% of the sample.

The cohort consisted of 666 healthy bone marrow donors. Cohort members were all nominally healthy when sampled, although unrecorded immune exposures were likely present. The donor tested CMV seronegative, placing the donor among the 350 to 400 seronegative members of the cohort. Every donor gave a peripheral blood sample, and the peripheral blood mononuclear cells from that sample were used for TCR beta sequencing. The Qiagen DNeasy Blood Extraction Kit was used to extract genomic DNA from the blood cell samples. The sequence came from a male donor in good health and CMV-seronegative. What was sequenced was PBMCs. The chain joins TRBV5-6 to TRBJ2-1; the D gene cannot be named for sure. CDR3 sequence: CASSPSYNEQFF. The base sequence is TGTGCCAGCAGCCCATCCTACAATGAGCAGTTCTTC.